This T cell receptor (beta chain) was obtained from a study of blood T cell repertoires in COVID-19. Trimming removed 2 bases from V and 8 bases from J, with 13 bases in between. This CDR3 has 14 amino acids. Germline V gene lookup returns CDR1 KGHSH and CDR2 LQKENI. Profiling relied on immunoSEQ multiplex PCR, and the TCRdb table lists in-frame clones only, not all of them. The table has about 290,000 clones, around 90% seen once; the top ten hold 1.7%. The origin of this receptor is a woman aged 40 to 50 who had recovered from COVID-19. Sequencing used PBMCs or T cells enriched from blood (not recorded which). The chain combines TRBV18 with TRBJ1-5; D ambiguous. The CDR3 protein is CASSPTGAVEPQHF. CDR3 in DNA: TGTGCCAGCTCACCAACGGGTGCAGTGGAGCCCCAGCATTTT.